These 32 T cell receptor beta chains came from one sample sequenced in a study of radiotherapy plus CTLA-4 blockade in lung cancer. Sequencing used immunoSEQ multiplex PCR; TCRdb keeps in-frame clones, though not all of them. This sample has tens of thousands of clones, with around 90% found just once. Sequencing used peripheral blood, obtained from a patient treated with radiotherapy plus ipilimumab. All receptors come from a human donor with non-small cell lung cancer that progressed on radiotherapy plus ipilimumab.

The chain employs TRBV7-9 and TRBJ2-1, with D maybe TRBD2 (7 bases). Germline V CDR1 and CDR2: SEHNR, FQNEAQ (reference sequence). The V end lost 5 bases, the J end lost 15 bases, and 17 bases lay between the germline ends. This CDR3 region has 12 residues. Here the CDR3 DNA reads TGTGCCAGCAGCCTTAACAGGGAGGGCGCGTTCTTC. Its protein product is CASSLNREGAFF.

The gene calls are TRBV4-1 and TRBJ2-2; 7 nucleotides align to TRBD2. The V segment lost 4 bases and the J segment 0 bases; nucleotides outside the gene matches: 5. The CDR3 has 16 residues. Germline CDR1 and CDR2: MGHRA and YSYEKL. CDR3 protein: CASSPTGTTNTGELFF. In DNA, the CDR3 is TGCGCCAGCAGCCCGACCGGGACTACGAACACCGGGGAGCTGTTTTTT.

V and J are TRBV7-9 and TRBJ1-1, with unresolved D. CDR1 is SEHNR, CDR2 FQNEAQ, per germline (reference sequence). V lost 2 bases and J lost 7, with 14 bases in between. The CDR3 loop spans 14 amino acids. This CDR3 is CASSLNFVGDEAFF. Written as DNA, the CDR3 is TGTGCCAGCAGCTTAAATTTTGTGGGAGATGAAGCTTTCTTT.

The chain uses TRBV28 and TRBJ2-7; D call uncertain. Germline V lookup: CDR1 MDHEN, CDR2 SYDVKM. CDR3 size: 12 residues. Trimming took off 0 bases at V and 5 bases at J, with 5 bases between the two ends. The CDR3 coding sequence is TGTGCCAGCAGTTTATGCGGCAACGAGCAGTACGTC. Its translation is CASSLCGNEQYV.

V and J are TRBV28 and TRBJ1-3; D uncertain. Germline V gives CDR1 MDHEN, CDR2 SYDVKM. This CDR3 region has 14 residues. V was clipped by 4 bases and J by 0 bases, with 7 bases between them. This CDR3 reads CASSSGFSGNTIYF. As DNA, the CDR3 is TGTGCCAGCAGTTCCGGTTTCTCTGGAAACACCATATATTTT.

This clone has only one observation. The chain joins TRBV7-9 to TRBJ2-1; D gene ambiguous. Trimming removed 8 bases at V and 10 bases at J, with 15 bases between. This CDR3 contains 12 residues. Germline V CDR1 and CDR2: SEHNR, FQNEAQ (reference sequence). The CDR3 sequence: CASGRPVGEQFF. The CDR3 nucleotides are TGTGCCAGCGGCCGTCCGGTCGGGGAGCAGTTCTTC.

The chain links TRBV28 to TRBJ2-6; D is uncertain. The germline V and J ends were trimmed by 2 bases and 2 bases, with 7 bases remaining between them. CDR3 length: 15 amino acids. The V gene's germline CDR1 is MDHEN and CDR2 SYDVKM. CDR3 in amino acids: CASSLADTGANVLTF. The CDR3, as DNA: TGTGCCAGCAGTTTAGCAGATACTGGGGCCAACGTCCTGACTTTC.

The V gene is TRBV27, the J gene TRBJ2-5; unclear D gene. This CDR3 has 14 residues. Trimming took 0 bases from V and 5 from J, leaving 10 bases between them. From germline, CDR1 is MNHEY and CDR2 SMNVEV (reference sequence). CDR3 nucleotide sequence: TGTGCCAGCAGTTTATCCCATGCTTGGGAGACCCAGTACTTC. Translated: CASSLSHAWETQYF.

V gene TRBV4-1 combines with J gene TRBJ1-1; 7 positions agree with TRBD1. The CDR3 is 14 residues long. Germline V lookup: CDR1 MGHRA, CDR2 YSYEKL. Trimming cost V 6 bases and J 1 base; bases outside gene matches: 5. The CDR3 DNA is TGCGCCAGCAGTCCTGACAGGGAGAACACTGAAGCTTTCTTT. Amino acids: CASSPDRENTEAFF.

This chain uses TRBV30 with TRBJ1-4, with D perhaps TRBD1 (6 bases). The CDR3 spans 16 residues. V was clipped by 0 bases and J by 0 bases, with 11 bases between them. Germline CDR1 reads GTSNPN; CDR2 reads SVGIG (reference sequence). CDR3 region: CAWSVWGTPTNEKLFF. As DNA, the CDR3 is TGTGCCTGGAGTGTATGGGGGACACCAACTAATGAAAAACTGTTTTTT.

The V gene is TRBV28, the J gene TRBJ1-4, with D maybe TRBD1 (5 bases). Between the trimmed V and J ends, which lost 5 bases and 7 bases, there was a span of 11 bases. The CDR3 has 13 residues. The germline V gene encodes CDR1 MDHEN and CDR2 SYDVKM. The CDR3 spells CASSVGTGEKLFF. In DNA, the CDR3 is TGTGCCAGCAGTGTGGGGACGGGTGAAAAACTGTTTTTT.

This clone was found a few times. The chain carries TRBV9 and TRBJ2-3; 8 bases line up with TRBD1. This CDR3 comprises 15 residues. J gave up 0 bases and V 4 bases, and 4 bases lay outside the gene matches. In germline, CDR1 is SGDLS, CDR2 YYNGEE. Written as DNA, the CDR3 is TGTGCCAGCAGCCTCCGGACAGGGAGCACAGATACGCAGTATTTT. This translates into CASSLRTGSTDTQYF. Using reference TRBV9 and TRBJ2-3 for the parts outside the CDR3, the full variable domain is DSGVTQTPKHLITATGQRVTLRCSPRSGDLSVYWYQQSLDQGLQFLIQYYNGEERAKGNILERFSAQQFPDLHSELNLSSLELGDSALYFCASSLRTGSTDTQYFGPGTRLTVL.

The chain has TRBV4-2 and TRBJ1-5, with D possibly TRBD1 on 5 matching bases. The V end was cut by 1 base, the J end by 0 bases, with 7 bases between. The length of the CDR3 is 15 residues. Looked up from germline, CDR1 is LGHNA and CDR2 is YNFKEQ. CDR3 in amino acids: CASSQATGSNQPQHF. CDR3 nucleotide sequence: TGTGCCAGCAGCCAAGCAACAGGTAGCAATCAGCCCCAGCATTTT.

The V gene is TRBV6-5, the J gene TRBJ2-3; TRBD2 might be the D (5 bases). CDR1 MNHEY and CDR2 SVGAGI come from the germline V gene. Deletions cut 2 bases from V and 2 bases from J, with 11 bases between. The CDR3 runs 15 residues. CDR3 amino acids: CASSYAASHTDTQYF. The CDR3 bases are TGTGCCAGCAGTTACGCGGCTAGCCACACAGATACGCAGTATTTT.

DNA for the CDR3: TGTGCCAGCAGCTTACAGGGGAGAGACACCGGGGAGCTGTTTTTT. It encodes CASSLQGRDTGELFF. The chain recombines TRBV5-4 with TRBJ2-2, with 7 bases matching TRBD1. This CDR3 contains 15 residues. The V segment lost 2 bases and the J segment 3 bases; nucleotides outside the gene matches: 4. Germline loops: CDR1 SGHNT, CDR2 YYREEE (reference sequence).

This chain connects TRBV30 to TRBJ2-1; 7 nucleotides agree with TRBD2. Per the germline V gene, CDR1 is GTSNPN and CDR2 is SVGIG (reference sequence). The J segment lost 8 bases and the V segment lost 0 bases, leaving 7 bases of the junction unmatched. This CDR3 is built from 14 residues. CDR3 region: CAWSVWREFDEQFF. The CDR3 nucleotides read TGTGCCTGGAGTGTATGGCGGGAGTTTGATGAGCAGTTCTTC.

The V and J genes are TRBV15 and TRBJ2-1, with TRBD2 identical over 7 bases. CDR1 LNHNV and CDR2 YYDKDF come from the germline V gene (reference sequence). The CDR3 covers 12 residues. V was clipped by 0 bases and J by 15 bases; unmatched bases: 5. The CDR3 region is CATSRDIGGRFF. The CDR3 DNA reads as TGTGCCACCAGCAGAGATATTGGCGGGAGGTTCTTC. Full variable domain (outside the CDR3, taken from reference TRBV15 and TRBJ2-1): DAMVIQNPRYQVTQFGKPVTLSCSQTLNHNVMYWYQQKSSQAPKLLFHYYDKDFNNEADTPDNFQSRRPNTSFCFLDIRSPGLGDTAMYLCATSRDIGGRFFGPGTRLTVL.

The chain joins TRBV6-1 to TRBJ1-2; 10 bases are a match to TRBD1. The CDR3 is made up of 14 amino acids. V shed 5 bases and J 5 bases; nucleotides not matched to a gene: 5. From germline, CDR1 is MNHNS and CDR2 SASEGT. The CDR3 DNA reads TGTGCCAGCAGTAGGGGGACAGGGGCTTATGGCTACACCTTC. Amino acid sequence: CASSRGTGAYGYTF.

The chain is built from TRBV29-1 and TRBJ2-3; 12 bases map to TRBD1. This CDR3 is built from 16 residues. Germline-derived CDR1 and CDR2 are SQVTM and ANQGSEA. The junction had 7 bases not matched to a gene; V was cut back by 2 bases and J by 4 bases. The CDR3 DNA reads as TGCAGCGTTGAATCCGGGACAGGGGGCGCCGCAGATACGCAGTATTTT. Its translation: CSVESGTGGAADTQYF.

V gene TRBV9 combines with J gene TRBJ2-6; 10 nucleotides agree with TRBD1. The CDR3 runs 21 residues. Germline CDR1 and CDR2: SGDLS and YYNGEE. V lost 1 base, J lost 3 bases, and 16 bases stayed unmatched. DNA for the CDR3: TGTGCCAGCAGCGTAAGGGTTCGTTATGGGACAGGGGAAGATGGGGCCAACGTCCTGACTTTC. This codes for CASSVRVRYGTGEDGANVLTF.

This clone was observed a handful of times. The rearrangement uses TRBV30 and TRBJ1-5, with D maybe TRBD1 (5 bases). The CDR3 loop spans 16 amino acids. Deletions cut 0 bases from V and 0 bases from J, with 12 bases between. Looked up from germline, CDR1 is GTSNPN and CDR2 is SVGIG (reference sequence). CDR3 nucleotide sequence: TGTGCCTGGAGTGTACGGGCAGGGAGTAGCAATCAGCCCCAGCATTTT. It is translated as CAWSVRAGSSNQPQHF.

J is TRBJ2-7 and V is TRBV18, with D perhaps matching TRBD2 (6 bases). CDR1 and CDR2 (germline): KGHSH, LQKENI. The V and J ends lost 5 bases and 2 bases respectively, with 13 bases between them. The CDR3 runs 14 residues. The CDR3 coding sequence is TGTGCCAGCTCATCCCGGGACTCTACCTACGAGCAGTACGTC. Protein sequence: CASSSRDSTYEQYV.

This rearrangement joins TRBV11-2 to TRBJ2-7, with 9 bases that match TRBD1. From germline, CDR1 is SGHAT and CDR2 FQNNGV. The J segment lost 6 bases and the V segment lost 5 bases, leaving 11 bases of the junction unmatched. The CDR3 extends over 15 amino acids. The CDR3 DNA follows: TGTGCCAGCAGCCACAATTGGGACAGGGCGGGCGAGCAGTACTTC. It codes for CASSHNWDRAGEQYF.

The chain employs TRBV9 and TRBJ2-1, with D possibly TRBD2 on 6 matching bases. V lost 3 bases and J 9 bases, leaving 19 bases between the germline ends. This CDR3 contains 15 residues. Germline V gene sequence: CDR1 SGDLS, CDR2 YYNGEE. CDR3 nucleotide sequence: TGTGCCAGCAGCGAACTAGCCCTACCTTCAACTGAGCAGTTCTTC. Translation gives CASSELALPSTEQFF.

V gene TRBV6-6 combines with J gene TRBJ2-1, with 13 positions matching TRBD2. V shed 6 bases and J 7 bases; nucleotides not matched to a gene: 6. The V gene's germline CDR1 is MNHNY and CDR2 SVGAGI (reference sequence). The CDR3 consists of 15 residues. The CDR3 DNA is TGTGCCAGCAGCCAAGGGACTAGCGGGAAGAATGAGCAGTTCTTC. Translated: CASSQGTSGKNEQFF.

This chain links TRBV5-4 with TRBJ2-3; D possibly corresponds to TRBD2 (7 bases). This CDR3 contains 17 residues. Trimming removed 1 base from V and 2 bases from J, with 17 bases in between. Germline CDR1 SGHNT, CDR2 YYREEE (reference sequence). The CDR3 region has the DNA TGTGCCAGCAGCTTGATGGTCGGCGGGGGCACCACAGATACGCAGTATTTT. It encodes CASSLMVGGGTTDTQYF.

This clone appeared once. The rearrangement links TRBV10-2 to TRBJ1-2, with D uncertain. Germline V gene data show CDR1 as WSHSY and CDR2 as SAAADI. Trimming stripped 3 bases from V and 4 bases from J, with 12 bases between. CDR3 length equals 14 residues. The CDR3, as DNA: TGCGCCAGCAGTGACATCTCCCGGGGCTATGGCTACACCTTC. Its protein is CASSDISRGYGYTF.

The gene calls are TRBV6-5 and TRBJ1-3; D is uncertain. V was cut by 0 bases and J by 4 bases, with 10 bases left in between. The CDR3 loop spans 15 amino acids. The germline gives CDR1 MNHEY, CDR2 SVGAGI. The CDR3 region is CASSYSGSEGNTIYF. The CDR3 DNA sequence: TGTGCCAGCAGTTACTCAGGCTCCGAGGGAAACACCATATATTTT.

The chain links TRBV5-1 to TRBJ2-3; D tentatively reads TRBD1 or TRBD2 (6 bases each). Germline loops: CDR1 SGHRS, CDR2 YFSETQ. CDR3 size: 14 residues. Trimming shortened V by 2 bases and J by 2 bases, and 9 bases separated the two germline ends. In DNA, the CDR3 is TGCGCCAGCAGCTTCGGGGGCCCCACAGATACGCAGTATTTT. Its protein product is CASSFGGPTDTQYF.

This chain joins TRBV19 and TRBJ2-3, with a tentative D call TRBD1 (6 bases). Deletions cut 0 bases from V and 1 base from J, with 8 bases between. This CDR3 spans 15 amino acids. CDR1 LNHDA and CDR2 SQIVND come from the germline V gene (reference sequence). Here the CDR3 reads CASSIDHRGTDTQYF. The CDR3 DNA reads TGTGCCAGTAGTATAGATCACAGGGGCACAGATACGCAGTATTTT.

The chain joins TRBV27 to TRBJ2-3; possible D gene TRBD1, 5 bases. Trimming pared 1 base from V and 2 bases from J, leaving 16 bases between. CDR1 is MNHEY, CDR2 SMNVEV, per germline (reference sequence). This CDR3 contains 17 residues. In DNA form, the CDR3 reads TGTGCCAGCAGTTTATGGTGGGGCTCGCCTAACACAGATACGCAGTATTTT. The encoded protein is CASSLWWGSPNTDTQYF.

The chain uses TRBV2 and TRBJ2-5; no clear D. The germline CDR1 and CDR2 sequences are SNHLY and FYNNEI. With 7 bases removed from V and 1 base from J, the gap between germline ends came to 10 bases. The CDR3 totals 13 residues. In DNA, the CDR3 is TGTGCCAGCAAAATAGGAATCCAAGAGACCCAGTACTTC. This encodes CASKIGIQETQYF.